This T cell receptor beta chain appears in the sequencing data of a study of metastatic and nonmetastatic thyroid tumors. Study in general: Malignant thyroid and benign thyroid patients provided blood and tumor or nodule tissue whose repertoires were compared. Study results and limitations: The reported finding was significantly higher TCR beta diversity in malignant thyroid tumors relative to benign nodules, in blood and tumor.

Turning to this clone: What it binds is unknown.

Original handling: Construction of a distant-metastasis classifier for papillary thyroid cancer relied on CDR3 differences across clinicopathological groups. TCRdb re-called the PCR reads through MiXCR. TCRdb's processing, not the authors' own work, is the source of the V and J calls. The sample holds 5,300 or so clones, over 30% seen once. The CDR3 covers 16 residues. CDR1 is SGHAT and CDR2 is FQNNGV in the germline V gene. With 2 bases clipped from V and 2 bases from J, the junction kept 9 bases outside the gene matches. No treatment had been given to any patient before thyroid surgery. Input material: adjacent normal tissue. The chain couples TRBV11-2 to TRBJ2-7; TRBD1 aligns across 7 bases. The sequence was obtained from a female donor with papillary thyroid cancer or a benign thyroid nodule (not recorded which). Some clones in this sample may be carry-over from other donors' samples. The CDR3 loop reads CASSLWSTGATYEQYF. DNA for the CDR3: TGTGCCAGCAGCTTATGGTCCACAGGGGCTACCTACGAGCAGTACTTC.